These 28 T cell receptor beta chains share one sample of origin, sequenced in a study of blood T cell repertoires in COVID-19 (dated by TCRdb to 2019 to 2021). Libraries were built with the immunoSEQ multiplex PCR assay. TCRdb took over this immuneACCESS table, retaining in-frame rearrangements with V and J assigned. Such tables are incomplete; in checked studies, under half of the missing clones stem from an unresolved V gene, and the remainder is unexplained. The sample table contains under 130,000 clones; only one count was recorded for approximately 80% of them. Clones ranked in the top ten supply roughly 13% of the sample. Input material: peripheral blood. The receptors stem from a human donor in a cohort sampled during active or convalescent COVID-19.

V is TRBV10-3 and J is TRBJ2-1; 7 bases align to TRBD2. Germline lookup yields CDR1 ENHRY and CDR2 SYGVKD. V dropped 9 bases and J dropped 12; count of bases not matched to a gene: 11. CDR3 length: 12 residues. CDR3 protein: CAISSGDPVQFF. The CDR3 DNA is TGTGCCATTTCCAGCGGGGATCCCGTGCAGTTCTTC.

The chain links TRBV6-6 to TRBJ1-5; 7 bases fit TRBD1. Per the germline V gene, CDR1 is MNHNY and CDR2 is SVGAGI (reference sequence). The J segment lost 4 bases and the V segment lost 2 bases, leaving 2 bases of the junction unmatched. This CDR3 region has 14 residues. Here the CDR3 reads CASSYPTGNQPQHF. The CDR3, as DNA: TGTGCCAGCAGTTACCCGACAGGGAATCAGCCCCAGCATTTT.

On this clone itself: The junction shows a germline mismatch at one end, possibly a read error. The genes are TRBV16 and TRBJ2-7; possible D gene TRBD1, 6 bases. The CDR3 consists of 14 residues. The germline CDR1 and CDR2 sequences are KGHSY and FQNENV. Here the CDR3 reads CASTQPDSTYEQYF. CDR3 DNA sequence: TGTGCCAGCACCCAACCGGACAGTACCTACGAGCAGTACTTC.

V gene TRBV24-1 combines with J gene TRBJ2-5; maybe TRBD1 (6 bases). V shed 4 bases and J shed 1 base, with 12 bases lying between them. Germline assignment: CDR1 KGHDR and CDR2 SFDVKD. This CDR3 spans 15 amino acids. This CDR3 reads CATSELQGGQETQYF. In DNA, the CDR3 is TGTGCCACCAGTGAACTACAGGGCGGCCAAGAGACCCAGTACTTC.

The CDR3 coding sequence is TGCAGCGTTGTGCATTTTTCAGGGGGCGTGGGCTATGGCTACACCTTC. Its translation is CSVVHFSGGVGYGYTF. J is TRBJ1-2 and V is TRBV29-1, with TRBD1 matching over 8 bases. The trim removed 4 bases at V and 4 bases at J, leaving 14 bases unmatched. The V gene's germline CDR1 is SQVTM and CDR2 ANQGSEA. The length of the CDR3 is 16 residues.

The chain recombines TRBV19 with TRBJ1-1, with unresolved D. CDR3 length: 15 residues. Germline CDR1 LNHDA, CDR2 SQIVND (reference sequence). V gave up 7 bases and J gave up 0 bases, with 15 bases separating them. The CDR3 here is CASNTRRRMNTEAFF. In DNA form, the CDR3 reads TGTGCCAGTAACACCCGGCGGCGGATGAACACTGAAGCTTTCTTT.

In this sample, this clone turned up once. This sequence joins TRBV18 and TRBJ1-1; possibly TRBD1 for D (6 bases). This CDR3 has 15 residues. Germline CDR1 is KGHSH and CDR2 is LQKENI. Trimming took off 1 base at V and 1 base at J, with 10 bases between the two ends. As DNA, the CDR3 is TGTGCCAGCTCACCACAGGACAGAACGAACACTGAAGCTTTCTTT. Residues: CASSPQDRTNTEAFF.

The chain uses TRBV6-5 and TRBJ1-1; 7 nucleotides line up with TRBD1. CDR3 size: 15 residues. In germline, CDR1 is MNHEY, CDR2 SVGAGI. V lost 6 bases and J lost 1; bases outside the gene matches: 8. CDR3 DNA sequence: TGTGCCAGCAGCCAGAGTTGGACAGGGAACACTGAAGCTTTCTTT. This codes for CASSQSWTGNTEAFF.

This chain uses TRBV24-1 with TRBJ2-6, with D perhaps TRBD2 (6 bases). The CDR3 has 16 amino acids. The ends were cut back, 2 bases at V and 4 bases at J, with 11 bases in the middle. Germline V gene data show CDR1 as KGHDR and CDR2 as SFDVKD. CDR3 DNA sequence: TGTGCCACCAGTGATTCGGGGGTCGTGGGGGCCAACGTCCTGACTTTC. Its protein product is CATSDSGVVGANVLTF.

This chain links TRBV11-2 with TRBJ2-3, with TRBD2 matching 9 bases. CDR3 length equals 15 residues. V gave up 7 bases and J gave up 0 bases; unmatched junction bases: 5. Per germline, CDR1 SGHAT and CDR2 FQNNGV. The CDR3 region is CASKGLAGSTDTQYF. CDR3 in DNA: TGTGCCAGCAAGGGACTAGCCGGGAGCACAGATACGCAGTATTTT.

This clone was recorded once. This chain connects TRBV29-1 to TRBJ1-6; D uncertain. From germline, CDR1 is SQVTM and CDR2 ANQGSEA. The length of the CDR3 is 13 residues. Trimming took 3 bases from V and 7 from J, leaving 10 bases between them. The CDR3 protein is CSVEVTPNSPLHF. The CDR3 nucleotides read TGCAGCGTTGAGGTGACACCCAATTCACCCCTCCACTTT.

This CDR3 reads CASSSGGEGTETQYF. The CDR3 region has the DNA TGTGCCAGCAGCTCCGGGGGGGAGGGGACAGAGACCCAGTACTTC. The V gene is TRBV5-4, the J gene TRBJ2-5, with TRBD2 matching over 8 bases. Germline trimming cut 3 bases from V and 4 bases from J; bases unmatched to any gene: 8. Germline V gives CDR1 SGHNT, CDR2 YYREEE (reference sequence). CDR3 length: 15 residues.

The V and J genes are TRBV7-6 and TRBJ2-4, with D unresolved. The V end was cut by 5 bases, the J end by 7 bases, with 6 bases between. This CDR3 region has 11 residues. Germline V gene data show CDR1 as SGHVS and CDR2 as FNYEAQ. Here the CDR3 DNA reads TGTGCCAGCAGCGCCGGGAACATTCAGTACTTC. Amino acid sequence: CASSAGNIQYF.

The chain employs TRBV3-1 (or the pseudogene TRBV3-2) and TRBJ1-1; TRBD1 is a possible D gene (6 bases). V was pared by 0 bases and J by 11 bases, with 13 bases between. CDR1 LGHDT and CDR2 YNNKEL come from the germline V gene (reference sequence). The CDR3 covers 13 residues. CDR3 in amino acids: CASSQETTGNAFF. The CDR3 DNA sequence: TGTGCCAGCAGCCAAGAGACTACAGGGAATGCTTTCTTT.

The chain carries TRBV19 and TRBJ2-3, with 16 bases that match TRBD2. With V trimmed by 3 bases and J by 4 bases, 7 bases remained unmatched. Germline assignment: CDR1 LNHDA and CDR2 SQIVND (reference sequence). This CDR3 contains 18 residues. The CDR3 here is CASSMAVGTSGGADTQYF. CDR3 nucleotides: TGTGCCAGTAGTATGGCGGTTGGGACTAGCGGGGGGGCAGATACGCAGTATTTT.

V gene TRBV24-1 combines with J gene TRBJ1-4; 7 nucleotides align to TRBD1. Germline V CDR1 and CDR2: KGHDR, SFDVKD. This CDR3 contains 15 residues. The junction had 8 bases not matched to a gene; V was cut back by 4 bases and J by 7 bases. CDR3 residues: CATSDPRQGGEKLFF. The DNA for the CDR3 is TGTGCCACCAGTGACCCTAGACAGGGAGGTGAAAAACTGTTTTTT.

This sequence joins TRBV3-1 (or the pseudogene TRBV3-2) and TRBJ1-2; 8 bases align to TRBD1. CDR1 and CDR2 from the germline V gene are LGHDT and YNNKEL (reference sequence). Germline trimming cut 4 bases from V and 8 bases from J; bases unmatched to any gene: 6. The CDR3 spans 13 residues. The CDR3 DNA reads TGTGCCAGCAGCCGAGGACAGGGAGGAGGCTACACCTTC. This gives the protein CASSRGQGGGYTF.

The chain carries TRBV7-3 and TRBJ2-3, with 7 bases identical to TRBD1. The V segment lost 4 bases and the J segment 5 bases; nucleotides outside the gene matches: 9. The germline CDR1 and CDR2 sequences are SGHTA and FQGTGA. This CDR3 has 15 amino acids. The CDR3 is CASSSAGTEGDTQYF. CDR3 bases: TGTGCCAGCAGCTCCGCCGGGACAGAGGGAGATACGCAGTATTTT.

The V gene is TRBV9, the J gene TRBJ1-1, with 8 bases aligning to TRBD1. With 0 bases clipped from V and 5 bases from J, the junction kept 9 bases outside the gene matches. Germline V gives CDR1 SGDLS, CDR2 YYNGEE. The CDR3 sequence is 16 residues long. The CDR3 here is CASSVGSGQGMTEAFF. CDR3 coding DNA: TGTGCCAGCAGCGTAGGAAGCGGACAGGGTATGACTGAAGCTTTCTTT. Supplemented by reference TRBV9 and TRBJ1-1, the full variable domain reads DSGVTQTPKHLITATGQRVTLRCSPRSGDLSVYWYQQSLDQGLQFLIQYYNGEERAKGNILERFSAQQFPDLHSELNLSSLELGDSALYFCASSVGSGQGMTEAFFGQGTRLTVV.

V and J are TRBV12-3 or TRBV12-4 and TRBJ1-2; a possible D gene is TRBD1 (6 bases). CDR3 length: 13 amino acids. The V gene lost 5 bases and the J gene lost 4 bases, with 11 bases spanning the gap. The CDR3 protein is CASSRTGTYGYTF. In nucleotides, the CDR3 is TGTGCCAGCAGTCGCACAGGGACCTATGGCTACACCTTC.

This chain uses TRBV19 with TRBJ2-3; TRBD1 might be the D (6 bases). Trimming cost V 5 bases and J 3 bases, with 12 bases left between them. CDR3 length: 14 amino acids. Germline CDR1 reads LNHDA; CDR2 reads SQIVND (reference sequence). CDR3 in DNA: TGTGCCAGTAGTTGGGTGAGGGGGACAGATACGCAGTATTTT. It specifies CASSWVRGTDTQYF.

V is TRBV19 and J is TRBJ2-1, with a weak D call TRBD2 (6 bases). This CDR3 comprises 14 residues. Trimming took off 5 bases at V and 4 bases at J, with 12 bases between the two ends. Germline CDR1 reads LNHDA; CDR2 reads SQIVND (reference sequence). The CDR3 region is CASSAGGDYNEQFF. The CDR3 nucleotides read TGTGCCAGTAGTGCTGGCGGGGATTACAATGAGCAGTTCTTC.

This chain joins TRBV29-1 and TRBJ1-5; TRBD1 aligns across 7 bases. V was pared by 5 bases and J by 5 bases, with 6 bases of the junction left unmatched. This CDR3 has 13 residues. Germline lookup yields CDR1 SQVTM and CDR2 ANQGSEA. The CDR3 DNA reads as TGCAGCGTTCGGCCAGGGGGAGATCAGCCCCAGCATTTT. Translating gives CSVRPGGDQPQHF.

This sequence joins TRBV12-3 or TRBV12-4 and TRBJ2-5, with TRBD2 matching over 7 bases. J was trimmed by 7 bases and V by 3 bases; bases with no gene match: 5. This CDR3 comprises 13 residues. CDR3 sequence: CASSFGREGTQYF. The CDR3 nucleotides are TGTGCCAGCAGTTTTGGCAGGGAGGGGACCCAGTACTTC.

This chain connects TRBV10-3 to TRBJ1-1; no reliable D call. Germline loops: CDR1 ENHRY, CDR2 SYGVKD. With 10 bases removed from V and 1 base from J, the gap between germline ends came to 19 bases. There are 15 residues in the CDR3. CDR3 amino acids: CATPIRILTNTEAFF. DNA of the CDR3: TGTGCCACCCCCATCCGCATCCTAACGAACACTGAAGCTTTCTTT.

This chain connects TRBV3-1 (or the pseudogene TRBV3-2) to TRBJ1-2; 8 bases map to TRBD1. This CDR3 comprises 13 residues. V shed 5 bases and J 7 bases; nucleotides not matched to a gene: 6. CDR1 and CDR2 from the germline V gene are LGHDT and YNNKEL (reference sequence). CDR3 bases: TGTGCCAGCAGCAGAGACAGGGGAATTGGCTACACCTTC. Translation gives CASSRDRGIGYTF.

The chain combines TRBV2 with TRBJ2-4; 14 bases fit TRBD2. Trimming took 6 bases from V and 7 from J; bases not matched to a gene: 8. This CDR3 is 16 amino acids long. The germline V gene encodes CDR1 SNHLY and CDR2 FYNNEI. CDR3 sequence (DNA): TGTGCCAGCAGGGTCGGACTAGCGGGGGGTGTTAACATTCAGTACTTC. This encodes CASRVGLAGGVNIQYF.

This clone was seen once. J is TRBJ1-6 and V is TRBV5-1; no clear D gene. V gave up 4 bases and J gave up 0 bases, with 14 bases separating them. The length of the CDR3 is 17 residues. The germline V gene encodes CDR1 SGHRS and CDR2 YFSETQ. CDR3 protein: CASSPVGPSSYNSPLHF. DNA for the CDR3: TGCGCCAGCAGCCCCGTGGGCCCCAGCTCCTATAATTCACCCCTCCACTTT. Full variable domain (missing parts from reference TRBV5-1 and TRBJ1-6): KAGVTQTPRYLIKTRGQQVTLSCSPISGHRSVSWYQQTPGQGLQFLFEYFSETQRNKGNFPGRFSGRQFSNSRSEMNVSTLELGDSALYLCASSPVGPSSYNSPLHFGNGTRLTVT.